The 7 T cell receptor beta chains reported below all come from one sample, sequenced in a study of identical twins. TCRdb used MiXCR to reprocess the 5' RACE reads, holding one entry per CDR3 protein. Altogether roughly 350,000 distinct CDR3 sequences are present, 9% to 15% being singletons, with the ten largest covering around 7.2%. The sample was also linked to a second study, of yellow fever vaccine responses in identical twins.

The sample comprised CD8+ T cells sorted from blood. These receptors originate from a woman younger than 35 in good health.

The V and J genes are TRBV7-6 and TRBJ1-1, with D hard to call. The CDR3 totals 15 residues. The V gene's germline CDR1 is SGHVS and CDR2 FNYEAQ. V gave up 5 bases and J gave up 1 base, with 14 bases separating them. CDR3 nucleotides: TGTGCCAGCAGCCCCACCAAAGGGAGGAACACTGAAGCTTTCTTT. Its protein is CASSPTKGRNTEAFF.

This clonotype was recorded once. Given a much more abundant clone one base away, this may be a read error. V is TRBV12-3 or TRBV12-4 and J is TRBJ2-6; D is possibly TRBD2 (6 bases). CDR3 length: 15 residues. The CDR3 reads CASSLPGTGANVQTF. CDR3 in DNA: TGTGCCAGCAGTTTACCGGGGACTGGGGCCAACGTCCAGACTTTC.

The rearrangement uses TRBV3-1 and TRBJ2-1; 9 nucleotides match TRBD1. In germline, CDR1 is LGHDT, CDR2 YNNKEL (reference sequence). The V and J ends lost 0 bases and 4 bases, in that order; junction bases with no gene match: 1. This CDR3 spans 15 amino acids. This CDR3 reads CASSQDGQGYNEQFF. The CDR3, as DNA: TGTGCCAGCAGCCAAGATGGACAGGGGTACAATGAGCAGTTCTTC.

V and J are TRBV12-3 or TRBV12-4 and TRBJ2-5; possibly TRBD1 for D (6 bases). V was clipped by 7 bases and J by 1 base, with 19 bases between them. The length of the CDR3 is 16 residues. The CDR3 loop is CASIEGNRAPQETQYF. The CDR3 region has the DNA TGTGCCAGCATAGAGGGCAACAGGGCCCCCCAAGAGACCCAGTACTTC.

This clonotype was detected only a few times. The chain uses TRBV7-9 and TRBJ2-7; TRBD1 aligns across 10 bases. V trimming: 5 bases; J trimming: 4 bases; junction bases outside the gene matches: 8. The length of the CDR3 is 15 residues. Germline-derived CDR1 and CDR2 are SEHNR and FQNEAQ (reference sequence). CDR3 in amino acids: CASSPRQGAPYEQYF. The CDR3 nucleotides read TGTGCCAGCAGCCCCAGACAGGGGGCCCCATACGAGCAGTACTTC.

In this sample, this clonotype turned up a few times. V is TRBV10-3 and J is TRBJ1-5, with D possibly being TRBD1 (6 bases). The CDR3 length is 14 residues. CDR1 ENHRY and CDR2 SYGVKD come from the germline V gene. Trimming took off 3 bases at V and 2 bases at J, with 8 bases between the two ends. The CDR3 sequence: CAISDRGGNQPQHF. The DNA for the CDR3 is TGTGCCATCAGTGACAGGGGTGGCAATCAGCCCCAGCATTTT.

This clonotype was counted between two and nine times. The chain carries TRBV2 and TRBJ2-2; 8 bases align to TRBD1. The CDR3 covers 15 residues. From germline, CDR1 is SNHLY and CDR2 FYNNEI. V lost 3 bases to trimming and J lost 5 bases; unmatched junction nucleotides: 5. Written as DNA, the CDR3 is TGTGCCAGCAGTGATGGACAGGGAATGACCGGGGAGCTGTTTTTT. Its translation: CASSDGQGMTGELFF.